This T cell receptor (beta chain) was sequenced for a study of cytotoxic CD8 clonotypes in ibrutinib-treated CLL. General study points: Baseline clonality was higher than in age-matched healthy donors and moved in step with circulating CD8+ T-cell counts.

Method: immunoSEQ multiplex PCR; TCRdb's copy keeps in-frame clones and lacks some. The data hold 65,000 to 95,000 clones, with roughly 84% observed a single time. For this clone: Its matching antigen is unknown.

Germline V gives CDR1 SGHVS, CDR2 FNYEAQ. This CDR3 has 15 residues. The V segment lost 5 bases and the J segment 3 bases; nucleotides outside the gene matches: 8. The V and J genes are TRBV7-6 and TRBJ2-7; 9 bases are shared with TRBD1. The clonotype comes from a human donor with chronic lymphocytic leukemia. The input for sequencing was PBMCs, taken before ibrutinib treatment. For the CDR3, the DNA is TGTGCCAGCAGCGTCAACCCGGGACAGGGCTACGAGCAGTACTTC. Amino acid sequence: CASSVNPGQGYEQYF.